This passage covers 2 T cell receptor beta chains from one sample sequenced in a study of T cell responses to AZD1222 COVID-19 vaccine (dated by TCRdb to about 2021). The method behind the library was the immunoSEQ multiplex PCR assay. In TCRdb, the immuneACCESS table is reduced to in-frame sequences with V and J assigned. These tables do not hold every clone; where another copy was compared, an unresolved V gene accounts for under half, and the others remain unexplained. For this sample there are about 90,000 clones; around nine tenths appear just once. The top ten constitute 5.2% of the sample. The time point label, as the study defines it: baseline before first vaccination. Taken with the paper, the label for treatment or condition translates to: meningococcal conjugate vaccine given as trial control. This specimen consisted of peripheral blood, obtained on day 0 of MenACWY control vaccination. These receptors were obtained from an adult in good health.

This clone was recorded a few times. The chain uses TRBV5-6 and TRBJ2-7; no clear D. The V end lost 3 bases, the J end lost 0 bases, and 13 bases lay between the germline ends. Germline lookup yields CDR1 SGHDT and CDR2 YYEEEE. The CDR3 contains 15 residues. CDR3: CASSSLADLSYEQYF. Here the CDR3 DNA reads TGTGCCAGCAGCTCTTTAGCAGACCTCTCCTACGAGCAGTACTTC.

J is TRBJ1-5 and V is TRBV10-3; 10 bases line up with TRBD1. Germline V lookup: CDR1 ENHRY, CDR2 SYGVKD. Trimming removed 6 bases from V and 3 bases from J; junction bases left unmatched: 5. The CDR3 spans 15 residues. CDR3 loop: CAISTGTGDNQPQHF. In DNA form, the CDR3 reads TGTGCCATCAGCACCGGGACAGGGGACAATCAGCCCCAGCATTTT.